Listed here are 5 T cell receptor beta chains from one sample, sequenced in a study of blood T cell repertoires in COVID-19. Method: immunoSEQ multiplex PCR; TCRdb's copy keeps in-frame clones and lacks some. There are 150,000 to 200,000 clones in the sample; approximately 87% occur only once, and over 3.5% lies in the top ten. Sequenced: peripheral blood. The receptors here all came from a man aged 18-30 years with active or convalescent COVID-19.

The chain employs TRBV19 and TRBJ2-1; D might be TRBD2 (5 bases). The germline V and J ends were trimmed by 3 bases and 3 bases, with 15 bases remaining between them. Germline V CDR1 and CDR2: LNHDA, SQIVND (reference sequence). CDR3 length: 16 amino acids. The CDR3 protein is CASSMVGEALYNEQFF. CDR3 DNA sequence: TGTGCCAGTAGTATGGTCGGGGAAGCGCTCTACAATGAGCAGTTCTTC.

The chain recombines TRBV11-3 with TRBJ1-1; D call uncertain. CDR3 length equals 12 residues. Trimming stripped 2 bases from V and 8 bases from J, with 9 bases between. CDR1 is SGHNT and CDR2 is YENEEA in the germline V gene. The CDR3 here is CASSLPGREAFF. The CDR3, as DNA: TGTGCCAGCAGCTTACCGGGGAGGGAAGCTTTCTTT.

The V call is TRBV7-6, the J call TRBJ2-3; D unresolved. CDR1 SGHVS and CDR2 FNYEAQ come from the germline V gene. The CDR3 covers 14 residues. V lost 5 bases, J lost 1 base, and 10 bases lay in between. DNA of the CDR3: TGTGCCAGCAGCCCCGTCCTCCGCACAGATACGCAGTATTTT. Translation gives CASSPVLRTDTQYF. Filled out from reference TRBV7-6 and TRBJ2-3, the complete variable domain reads GAGVSQSPRYKVTKRGQDVALRCDPISGHVSLYWYRQALGQGPEFLTYFNYEAQQDKSGLPNDRFSAERPEGSISTLTIQRTEQRDSAMYRCASSPVLRTDTQYFGPGTRLTVL.

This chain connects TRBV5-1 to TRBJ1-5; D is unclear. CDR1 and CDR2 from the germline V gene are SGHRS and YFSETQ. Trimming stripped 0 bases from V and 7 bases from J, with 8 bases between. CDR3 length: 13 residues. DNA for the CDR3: TGCGCCAGCAGCTTGGAAGGGAGGCAGCCCCAGCATTTT. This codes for CASSLEGRQPQHF.

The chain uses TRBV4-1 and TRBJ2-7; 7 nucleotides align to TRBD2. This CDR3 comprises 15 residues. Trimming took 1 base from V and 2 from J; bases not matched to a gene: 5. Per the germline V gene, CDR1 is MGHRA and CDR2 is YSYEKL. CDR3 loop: CASSQGHAGAYEQYF. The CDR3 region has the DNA TGCGCCAGCAGCCAAGGGCACGCGGGGGCCTACGAGCAGTACTTC.